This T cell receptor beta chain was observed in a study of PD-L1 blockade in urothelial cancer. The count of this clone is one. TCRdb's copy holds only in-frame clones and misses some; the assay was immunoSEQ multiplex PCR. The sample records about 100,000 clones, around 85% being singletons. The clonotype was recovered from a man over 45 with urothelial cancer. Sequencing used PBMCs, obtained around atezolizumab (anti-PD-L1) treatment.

The CDR3 loop is CASSATSGRTYEQYF. In DNA form, the CDR3 reads TGTGCCAGCAGCGCGACTAGCGGGCGGACCTACGAGCAGTACTTC. The rearrangement links TRBV7-8 to TRBJ2-7; 10 nucleotides align to TRBD2. CDR3 length equals 15 residues. In germline, CDR1 is SGHVS, CDR2 FQNEAQ. The V gene end was trimmed by 5 bases and the J gene end by 2 bases; junction bases not matched to a gene: 6.